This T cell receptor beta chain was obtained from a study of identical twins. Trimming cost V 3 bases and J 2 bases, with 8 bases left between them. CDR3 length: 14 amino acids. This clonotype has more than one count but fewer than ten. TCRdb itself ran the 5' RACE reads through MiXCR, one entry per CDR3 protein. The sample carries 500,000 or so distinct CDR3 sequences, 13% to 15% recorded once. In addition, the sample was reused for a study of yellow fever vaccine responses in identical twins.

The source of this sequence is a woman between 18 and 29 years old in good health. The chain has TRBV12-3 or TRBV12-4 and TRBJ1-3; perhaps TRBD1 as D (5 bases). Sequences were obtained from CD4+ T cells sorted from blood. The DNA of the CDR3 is TGTGCCAGCAGTTTTGGGGGGGCTGGAAACACCATATATTTT. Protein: CASSFGGAGNTIYF.